This is a list of T cell receptor beta chains from one sample in a study of PD-1 blockade in classical Hodgkin lymphoma. Data came from immunoSEQ multiplex PCR; TCRdb stores just in-frame clones and leaves some out. Here the sample spans about 21,000 clones, less than 80% being singletons. The sample in question was peripheral blood mononuclear cells (PBMCs), obtained at baseline. The receptor set was obtained from a human donor with classical Hodgkin lymphoma. The CDR3 runs from the conserved cysteine through the conserved F or W. The D gene is left open where the match is weak. Some rows mark clone size as missing; the rest say once, few, many or name a class of expanded clone.

TRBJ1-2,.,.,TRBV19,TGTGCCAGTAAGTTAGGGGACTATGGCTACACCTTC,CASKLGDYGYTF
TRBJ2-7,.,.,TRBV30,TGTGCCTGGAGTGTTATAGTGGAAGAGCAGTACTTC,CAWSVIVEEQYF
TRBJ2-7,TRBD2,.,TRBV11-2,TGTGCCAGCAGTCGATTTGCGGGAGGCGATGAGCAGTACTTC,CASSRFAGGDEQYF
TRBJ1-1,.,.,TRBV7-2,TGTGCCAGCAGCTTACAGGGGACGGGGGCCACTGAAGCTTTCTTT,CASSLQGTGATEAFF
TRBJ2-3,.,.,TRBV19,TGTGCCAGTAGTTCCGAGGGGGGGAGGGTAAGCACAGATACGCAGTATTTT,CASSSEGGRVSTDTQYF
TRBJ2-7,.,.,TRBV4-3,TGCGCCAGCAGCCAAGACGGGGGTATGGAGCAGTACTTC,CASSQDGGMEQYF
TRBJ2-5,.,.,TRBV5-1,TGCGCCAGCAGCAAGAGCTCCGGGGCTAAAGAGACCCAGTACTTC,CASSKSSGAKETQYF
TRBJ2-3,TRBD2,.,TRBV7-9,TGTGCCAGCAGCTTTAGCGGGAGTGGAACAGATACGCAGTATTTT,CASSFSGSGTDTQYF
TRBJ1-6,.,.,TRBV7-2,TGTGCCAGCAGCACATCCGGGGTTTCACCCCTCCACTTT,CASSTSGVSPLHF
TRBJ1-5,.,.,TRBV10-3,TGTGCCATCAGTGAGTCAAGGGATTCGCCCCAGCATTTT,CAISESRDSPQHF
TRBJ2-7,.,.,TRBV30,TGTGCCTGGGGAACAGAGCTCTCCTACGAGCAGTACTTC,CAWGTELSYEQYF
TRBJ1-2,TRBD1,large,TRBV19,TGTGCCAGTTCTACCGGGACAGCAGTAAATGGCTACACCTTC,CASSTGTAVNGYTF
TRBJ2-2,TRBD1,.,TRBV28,TGTGCCAGCAGTTTTCTCAGGGGGCGGCGCACCGGGGAGCTGTTTTTT,CASSFLRGRRTGELFF
TRBJ2-2,.,.,TRBV4-2,TGTGCCAGCAGCCAACTAGGGACCGGGGAGCTGTTTTTT,CASSQLGTGELFF
TRBJ2-7,TRBD1,medium-sized,TRBV29-1,TGCAGCGTGATGACAGGGGGATACGAGCAGTACTTC,CSVMTGGYEQYF
TRBJ2-7,.,.,TRBV14,TGTGCCAGCAGACAGGGAGGAAACCTCGAGCAGTACTTC,CASRQGGNLEQYF
TRBJ2-1,TRBD1,.,TRBV6-6,TGTGCCACCATGGACAGGGCTTCCTACAATGAGCAGTTCTTC,CATMDRASYNEQFF
TRBJ2-7,TRBD2,.,TRBV19,TGTGCCAGTTCAGCAAGCGGGACTTCCTACGAGCAGTACTTC,CASSASGTSYEQYF
TRBJ2-5,.,.,TRBV11-2,TGTGCCAGCAGCCCCCCTCGCACCCAAGAGACCCAGTACTTC,CASSPPRTQETQYF
TRBJ1-5,.,once,TRBV7-2,TGTGCCAGCACCCCCACCCCGAGACCAGATCAGCCCCAGCATTTT,CASTPTPRPDQPQHF
TRBJ2-7,TRBD1,.,TRBV30,TGTGCCTGGAGTGTTGGACAGGGCTACGAGCAGTACTTC,CAWSVGQGYEQYF
TRBJ1-2,.,.,TRBV6-1,TGTGCCAGCAGTGGAGGAGGAAGGCCCAACTATGGCTACACCTTC,CASSGGGRPNYGYTF
TRBJ2-1,TRBD2,.,TRBV10-2,TGCGCCAGCAGGTCACTAGCGCTGGCCTACAATGAGCAGTTCTTC,CASRSLALAYNEQFF
TRBJ1-1,TRBD1,.,TRBV29-1,TGCAGCTCCGACCCGGGACAGGGGGGCACTGAAGCTTTCTTT,CSSDPGQGGTEAFF
TRBJ1-1,TRBD1,.,TRBV7-9,TGTGCCAGCAGCTTAGGCGCCGGGACAGGGTCCCCGAAAACTGAAGCTTTCTTT,CASSLGAGTGSPKTEAFF
TRBJ1-3,.,.,TRBV27,TGTGCCAGCAGTTTACAGGGCGCGGGAAACACCATATATTTT,CASSLQGAGNTIYF
TRBJ2-1,.,.,TRBV27,TGTGCCAGCAGTTTGGGGCCCGGGGACACGAATGAGCAGTTCTTC,CASSLGPGDTNEQFF
TRBJ2-2,.,.,TRBV18,TGTGCCAGCTCGATTCCCGGACAGAACACCGGGGAGCTGTTTTTT,CASSIPGQNTGELFF
TRBJ1-5,.,.,TRBV19,TGTGCCAGTAGTATCGTAGGGAATTTGGGCAATCAGCCCCAGCATTTT,CASSIVGNLGNQPQHF
TRBJ1-2,TRBD1,.,TRBV6-6,TGTGCCAGTAAAACAGGGGGCCGAAATAACTATGGCTACACCTTC,CASKTGGRNNYGYTF
TRBJ1-3,.,.,TRBV9,TGTGCCAGCAGCGAAACAGGTCTCTCTGGAAACACCATATATTTT,CASSETGLSGNTIYF